The sample holds a few counts of the clone carrying this T cell receptor beta chain. The data belong to a study of Ad26.COV2.S vaccination and SARS-CoV-2 variants. Study-level information: Donor was one of the participants in the Ad26.COV2.S arm of the COV1001 trial. Ad26.COV2.S was injected intramuscularly once or twice, 56 days apart.

Assay used: immunoSEQ multiplex PCR; TCRdb lists only in-frame clones, some missing. The data hold around 300,000 clones, with approximately 90% observed a single time. The CDR3 runs to 14 residues. V dropped 4 bases and J dropped 12; count of bases not matched to a gene: 9. Germline values: CDR1 SGHDN, CDR2 FVKESK. Indicated treatment: some 19 received Ad26.COV2.S at low or high dose, single or two shots; about five received placebo; per-sample allocation not given. Collection of samples fell on day 63 after the first vaccine or placebo injection. The receptor was derived from a person between 18 and 60 years old who received the Ad26.COV2.S COVID-19 vaccine or a placebo. The chain combines TRBV14 with TRBJ2-7; 13 positions agree with TRBD2. Material: peripheral blood, obtained in a trial of Ad26.COV2.S vaccine versus placebo. The CDR3 loop reads CASSLRTSGSFTYF. The CDR3 DNA is TGTGCCAGCAGCCTACGGACTAGCGGGAGTTTTACGTACTTC.